This T cell receptor beta chain was captured in a study of blood T cell repertoires in COVID-19. The overall study: Samples taken during acute and convalescent COVID-19 were collected in the United States, Italy and Spain.

Generated by immunoSEQ multiplex PCR, the TCRdb table keeps only in-frame clones and is missing some. The sample has hundreds of thousands of clones; 84% are singletons. This CDR3 has 11 residues. The V gene lost 6 bases and the J gene lost 3 bases, with 6 bases spanning the gap. Looked up from germline, CDR1 is SGHTA and CDR2 is FQGNSA. The J gene is TRBJ2-7, the V gene TRBV7-2; perhaps TRBD2 as D (5 bases). The sample consisted of peripheral blood. The clonotype comes from a young man with active or convalescent COVID-19. CDR3 in DNA: TGTGCCAGCAGTCGGGGCTACGAGCAGTACTTC. Its protein is CASSRGYEQYF.